These 32 T cell receptor beta chains were all obtained from the same sample, sequenced in a study of T cell responses to AZD1222 COVID-19 vaccine. Clones were sequenced by immunoSEQ multiplex PCR, and TCRdb holds only the in-frame ones, with some missing. The repertoire includes some 170,000 clones, more than 85% of them detected once, and about 1.7% sits in the top ten. The sample in question was peripheral blood, obtained 28 days after the second AZD1222 dose. These receptors all stem from an adult who received the AZD1222 COVID-19 vaccine.

V gene TRBV5-6 combines with J gene TRBJ2-7; D is possibly TRBD1 or TRBD2 (7 bases each). The CDR3 contains 15 residues. Germline CDR1 reads SGHDT; CDR2 reads YYEEEE. The ends were cut back, 0 bases at V and 6 bases at J, with 16 bases in the middle. CDR3 nucleotide sequence: TGTGCCAGCAGCTTGGTGGGAGGGGGCACGGGCGAGCAGTACTTC. Its protein is CASSLVGGGTGEQYF.

J is TRBJ1-2 and V is TRBV6-2 or TRBV6-3, with a possible D match to TRBD1 (5 bases). The CDR3 spans 12 residues. Trimming pared 5 bases from V and 7 bases from J, leaving 11 bases between. Germline CDR1 and CDR2: MNHEY and SVGEGT. DNA for the CDR3: TGTGCCAGCAGTCCCCAGGGTTTTGGCTACACCTTC. It translates to CASSPQGFGYTF.

The chain carries TRBV7-9 and TRBJ2-7, with D perhaps TRBD1 or TRBD2 (6 bases each). The germline V gene encodes CDR1 SEHNR and CDR2 FQNEAQ (reference sequence). This CDR3 is built from 14 residues. V dropped 3 bases and J dropped 4 bases, with 13 bases sitting between them. The CDR3: CASSFMGGMYEQYF. CDR3 in DNA: TGTGCCAGCAGCTTCATGGGGGGCATGTACGAGCAGTACTTC.

The rearrangement joins TRBV28 to TRBJ1-5; D call uncertain. This CDR3 has 20 amino acids. Per the germline V gene, CDR1 is MDHEN and CDR2 is SYDVKM. Deletions cut 1 base from V and 4 bases from J, with 26 bases between. For the CDR3, the DNA is TGTGCCAGCAGTTTATTCTGGATCTTTGAACGGAGCGGGGTAAATCAGCCCCAGCATTTT. This encodes CASSLFWIFERSGVNQPQHF.

This rearrangement joins TRBV19 to TRBJ1-5; D is possibly TRBD1 (5 bases). Germline assignment: CDR1 LNHDA and CDR2 SQIVND (reference sequence). V was shortened by 1 base and J by 1 base, with 8 bases between the two germline ends. This CDR3 has 15 residues. This CDR3 is CASSIVSGSNQPQHF. The DNA for the CDR3 is TGTGCCAGTAGTATAGTATCAGGGAGCAATCAGCCCCAGCATTTT.

The genes are TRBV18 and TRBJ2-1, with TRBD1 identical over 7 bases. This CDR3 has 16 amino acids. Germline CDR1 KGHSH, CDR2 LQKENI. The V segment lost 3 bases and the J segment 4 bases; nucleotides outside the gene matches: 9. In nucleotides, the CDR3 is TGTGCCAGCTCACCTCCTAGGGACAGAACTTACAATGAGCAGTTCTTC. Encoded protein: CASSPPRDRTYNEQFF.

This clone was seen more than once but under ten times. V usage is TRBV6-6 and J usage is TRBJ1-2; 9 bases fit TRBD1. Trimming cost V 0 bases and J 7 bases; bases outside gene matches: 6. This CDR3 spans 15 amino acids. The germline V gene has CDR1 MNHNY and CDR2 SVGAGI (reference sequence). CDR3: CASSYSTDRGSGYTF. CDR3 nucleotides: TGTGCCAGCAGTTACTCCACAGACAGGGGGAGTGGCTACACCTTC.

This chain connects TRBV18 to TRBJ1-1; D gene uncertain. The CDR3 is 14 residues long. The V gene lost 0 bases and the J gene lost 1 base, with 6 bases spanning the gap. Germline lookup yields CDR1 KGHSH and CDR2 LQKENI. The CDR3 protein is CASSPPWQNTEAFF. The CDR3, as DNA: TGTGCCAGCTCACCACCGTGGCAGAACACTGAAGCTTTCTTT. Full variable domain (rest looked up from reference TRBV18 and TRBJ1-1): NAGVMQNPRHLVRRRGQEARLRCSPMKGHSHVYWYRQLPEEGLKFMVYLQKENIIDESGMPKERFSAEFPKEGPSILRIQQVVRGDSAAYFCASSPPWQNTEAFFGQGTRLTVV.

The chain links TRBV5-5 to TRBJ1-2, with D unclear. Germline V CDR1 and CDR2: SGHKS, YYEKEE (reference sequence). The germline V and J ends were trimmed by 0 bases and 4 bases, with 16 bases remaining between them. The CDR3 is 16 residues long. The CDR3 DNA is TGTGCCAGCAGCTTGGTGGCAGCACCGACCAGCTATGGCTACACCTTC. Encoded protein: CASSLVAAPTSYGYTF.

This chain uses TRBV6-5 with TRBJ1-3; D ambiguous. V was pared by 2 bases and J by 7 bases, with 12 bases between. The germline gives CDR1 MNHEY, CDR2 SVGAGI. This CDR3 region has 14 residues. For the CDR3, the DNA is TGTGCCAGCAGTTACAACGGTGCCGGCAACACCATATATTTT. It translates to CASSYNGAGNTIYF.

The chain couples TRBV6-2 or TRBV6-3 to TRBJ2-7; D possibly corresponds to TRBD1 (6 bases). Germline V gene lookup returns CDR1 MNHEY and CDR2 SVGEGT. V was shortened by 5 bases and J by 6 bases, with 14 bases between the two germline ends. This CDR3 region has 13 residues. The CDR3 sequence: CASSVRDNSEQYF. The CDR3 DNA sequence: TGTGCCAGCAGTGTCCGGGACAACTCCGAGCAGTACTTC.

V gene TRBV18 combines with J gene TRBJ2-5; TRBD1 agrees at 7 bases. The trim removed 3 bases at V and 3 bases at J, leaving 7 bases unmatched. The CDR3 runs to 15 residues. Germline CDR1 KGHSH, CDR2 LQKENI. CDR3 amino acids: CASSPYRDREETQYF. The DNA of the CDR3 is TGTGCCAGCTCACCCTACCGGGACAGAGAAGAGACCCAGTACTTC.

The J gene is TRBJ1-5, the V gene TRBV23-1, with a weak D call TRBD1 (5 bases). TRBV23-1 is designated an ORF whose function remains uncertain. The ends were cut back, 0 bases at V and 0 bases at J, with 9 bases in the middle. This CDR3 contains 16 residues. The CDR3 sequence: CASSQSKGYSNQPQHF. The CDR3 region has the DNA TGCGCCAGCAGTCAATCGAAGGGGTATAGCAATCAGCCCCAGCATTTT.

The rearrangement joins TRBV2 to TRBJ1-3; D might be TRBD1 (6 bases). The CDR3 extends over 16 amino acids. V dropped 4 bases and J dropped 0 bases, with 13 bases sitting between them. Germline CDR1 SNHLY, CDR2 FYNNEI. CDR3 DNA sequence: TGTGCCAGCAGTGTGGGACATGGTCCCTCTGGAAACACCATATATTTT. The encoded protein is CASSVGHGPSGNTIYF.

This clone was observed a handful of times. This chain uses TRBV11-2 with TRBJ1-6, with D perhaps TRBD1 (6 bases). This CDR3 is built from 15 residues. V was shortened by 4 bases and J by 10 bases, with 17 bases between the two germline ends. Germline V lookup: CDR1 SGHAT, CDR2 FQNNGV. CDR3 coding DNA: TGTGCCAGCAGCTCCGAGGGGGGGCCTCGGTCACCCCTCCACTTT. This gives the protein CASSSEGGPRSPLHF.

This chain joins TRBV6-5 and TRBJ1-2; 10 bases fit TRBD1. The CDR3 has 13 amino acids. Germline CDR1 is MNHEY and CDR2 is SVGAGI. The V and J ends lost 8 bases and 2 bases, in that order; junction bases with no gene match: 2. The CDR3 region is CASQTGGNYGYTF. CDR3 DNA: TGTGCCAGCCAGACAGGGGGCAACTATGGCTACACCTTC.

The V and J genes are TRBV7-3 and TRBJ2-6; D possibly corresponds to TRBD1 (5 bases). This CDR3 is built from 16 residues. V lost 1 base to trimming and J lost 1 base, with 8 bases between them. The germline CDR1 and CDR2 sequences are SGHTA and FQGTGA. The CDR3 DNA reads as TGTGCCAGCAGCTTAAATCCAGGGTCTGGGGCCAACGTCCTGACTTTC. Amino acid sequence: CASSLNPGSGANVLTF.

The chain carries TRBV5-4 and TRBJ2-5; the match to TRBD2 covers 8 bases. The CDR3 has 17 amino acids. The V and J ends lost 3 bases and 1 base, in that order; junction bases with no gene match: 11. The germline gives CDR1 SGHNT, CDR2 YYREEE (reference sequence). The CDR3 DNA is TGTGCCAGCAGCTCCGACCCGGCGGGGGGAATCCAAGAGACCCAGTACTTC. It codes for CASSSDPAGGIQETQYF.

This sequence joins TRBV18 and TRBJ2-2, with D uncertain. V lost 2 bases to trimming and J lost 5 bases, with 9 bases between them. Germline loops: CDR1 KGHSH, CDR2 LQKENI. The CDR3 runs to 14 residues. The CDR3, as DNA: TGTGCCAGCTCACCAAGCGCCAGTACCGGGGAGCTGTTTTTT. It encodes CASSPSASTGELFF. Supplemented by reference TRBV18 and TRBJ2-2, the full variable domain reads NAGVMQNPRHLVRRRGQEARLRCSPMKGHSHVYWYRQLPEEGLKFMVYLQKENIIDESGMPKERFSAEFPKEGPSILRIQQVVRGDSAAYFCASSPSASTGELFFGEGSRLTVL.

The V and J genes are TRBV18 and TRBJ2-5; D unclear. The CDR3 sequence is 13 residues long. Trimming took 4 bases from V and 2 from J, leaving 8 bases between them. CDR1 is KGHSH and CDR2 is LQKENI in the germline V gene. The chain's CDR3 is CASSLHRQETQYF. Here the CDR3 DNA reads TGTGCCAGCTCACTCCACAGACAAGAGACCCAGTACTTC.

This clone was observed a handful of times. The chain couples TRBV5-8 to TRBJ2-7, with D uncertain. This CDR3 region has 13 residues. V lost 0 bases to trimming and J lost 2 bases, with 6 bases between them. Germline V gene sequence: CDR1 SGHTS, CDR2 YDEGEE. This CDR3 is CASSLDGTYEQYF. The DNA for the CDR3 is TGTGCCAGCAGCTTGGACGGAACCTACGAGCAGTACTTC.

CDR3 amino acids: CASSVAILDAIGEQFF. The CDR3 DNA reads as TGTGCCAGCAGCGTAGCTATATTAGACGCCATAGGTGAGCAGTTCTTC. The chain joins TRBV9 to TRBJ2-1, with D unresolved. The CDR3 consists of 16 residues. V gave up 0 bases and J gave up 9 bases, with 19 bases separating them. CDR1 is SGDLS and CDR2 is YYNGEE in the germline V gene.

The chain couples TRBV2 to TRBJ2-3; 8 bases fit TRBD2. Germline assignment: CDR1 SNHLY and CDR2 FYNNEI. The V gene end was trimmed by 7 bases and the J gene end by 1 base; junction bases not matched to a gene: 16. The length of the CDR3 is 18 residues. CDR3 DNA sequence: TGTGCCAGCACTGGTTACAGCGGGGGCCTTACCCGCACAGATACGCAGTATTTT. Protein product: CASTGYSGGLTRTDTQYF.

The chain combines TRBV5-8 with TRBJ2-7; the D gene is possibly TRBD1 (5 bases). Between the trimmed V and J ends, which lost 2 bases and 6 bases, there was a span of 15 bases. This CDR3 is 14 amino acids long. Germline CDR1 is SGHTS and CDR2 is YDEGEE. CDR3 coding DNA: TGTGCCAGCAGCTTTCTGGCAGGGTATGGCGAGCAGTACTTC. This sequence encodes CASSFLAGYGEQYF.

This chain joins TRBV5-1 and TRBJ2-7; the D gene is possibly TRBD1 (5 bases). The CDR3 extends over 13 amino acids. With 0 bases removed from V and 3 bases from J, the gap between germline ends came to 7 bases. Per the germline V gene, CDR1 is SGHRS and CDR2 is YFSETQ. The CDR3 sequence is CASSLATDYEQYF. CDR3 DNA sequence: TGCGCCAGCAGCTTGGCGACAGACTACGAGCAGTACTTC. The complete variable domain, with remaining parts taken from reference TRBV5-1 and TRBJ2-7, reads KAGVTQTPRYLIKTRGQQVTLSCSPISGHRSVSWYQQTPGQGLQFLFEYFSETQRNKGNFPGRFSGRQFSNSRSEMNVSTLELGDSALYLCASSLATDYEQYFGPGTRLTVT.

This chain connects TRBV3-1 (or the pseudogene TRBV3-2) to TRBJ1-6; TRBD1 is a possible D gene (5 bases). Germline V CDR1 and CDR2: LGHDT, YNNKEL (reference sequence). The CDR3 spans 17 residues. V lost 0 bases to trimming and J lost 1 base, with 10 bases between them. The CDR3 protein is CASSQDWGRSYNSPLHF. For the CDR3, the DNA is TGTGCCAGCAGCCAAGATTGGGGGAGGTCCTATAATTCACCCCTCCACTTT.

To note about this clone: Other DNA sequences in the same sample also yield this CDR3. The rearrangement links TRBV9 to TRBJ2-1; 9 positions match TRBD2. Per germline, CDR1 SGDLS and CDR2 YYNGEE. This CDR3 has 15 residues. J gave up 4 bases and V 3 bases, and 5 bases lay outside the gene matches. The CDR3 DNA reads as TGTGCCAGCAGCGAGACTAGCGGAAGGTACAATGAGCAGTTCTTC. Translating gives CASSETSGRYNEQFF.

The rearrangement joins TRBV20-1 to TRBJ1-1, with a weak D call TRBD1 (6 bases). There are 11 residues in the CDR3. CDR1 is DFQATT and CDR2 is SNEGSKA in the germline V gene (reference sequence). CDR3 sequence reads: CKLQGSAEAFF. The CDR3 coding sequence is TGCAAACTACAGGGTTCCGCCGAAGCTTTCTTT.

This chain uses TRBV7-2 with TRBJ2-3, with 9 bases lining up with TRBD2. The CDR3 spans 16 residues. Germline values: CDR1 SGHTA, CDR2 FQGNSA. After removal of 2 bases from V and 2 bases from J, the junction contained 5 bases not matched to a gene. Written as DNA, the CDR3 is TGTGCCAGCAGCTTAACCGGGACTAGCACCACAGATACGCAGTATTTT. Protein: CASSLTGTSTTDTQYF.

The V call is TRBV28, the J call TRBJ2-7; the D gene is possibly TRBD1 (6 bases). Trimming removed 8 bases at V and 1 base at J, with 15 bases between. This CDR3 is 14 amino acids long. Germline CDR1 reads MDHEN; CDR2 reads SYDVKM. CDR3 DNA: TGTGCCAGCGTTACGGGGACACCATCCTACGAGCAGTACTTC. It specifies CASVTGTPSYEQYF.

This clone was observed once. In DNA, the CDR3 is TGTGCCAGCAGCTTAGGGCCGGGGGGTGTAAACACTGAAGCTTTCTTT. Translating gives CASSLGPGGVNTEAFF. The chain employs TRBV7-6 and TRBJ1-1; a weak D match, TRBD1 (5 bases). CDR1 and CDR2 (germline): SGHVS, FNYEAQ. V was pared by 1 base and J by 2 bases, with 14 bases between. CDR3 length: 16 amino acids.

This chain uses TRBV6-5 with TRBJ2-1; no definite D call. The germline CDR1 and CDR2 sequences are MNHEY and SVGAGI. The CDR3 consists of 15 residues. V gave up 2 bases and J gave up 0 bases, with 8 bases separating them. The CDR3 DNA sequence: TGTGCCAGCAGTTACCTTCCCAGCTCCTACAATGAGCAGTTCTTC. Its protein is CASSYLPSSYNEQFF.